The source of this T cell receptor (beta chain) is a study of T-cell reconstitution after alpha-beta-depleted transplantation in children. TCRbeta library preparation incorporated unique molecular identifiers. From the PCR reads, TCRdb called clonotypes with MiXCR, one entry per CDR3 protein. Among about 600,000 distinct CDR3 sequences listed, over 9.5% were seen once. The V gene lost 6 bases and the J gene lost 0 bases, with 24 bases spanning the gap. Per germline, CDR1 KGHSH and CDR2 LQKENI. The CDR3 contains 19 residues. The sequence derives from a human donor who donated a stem cell graft to a child with acute myeloid leukemia. The source was PBMCs from the stem cell graft donor, collected from the stem cell graft. The V call is TRBV18, the J call TRBJ1-5, with no clear D. CDR3 sequence reads: CASSMGGQAITFSNQPQHF. The CDR3 region has the DNA TGTGCCAGCTCGATGGGAGGCCAGGCCATAACTTTTAGCAATCAGCCCCAGCATTTT. Variable domain in full (rest from reference TRBV18 and TRBJ1-5): NAGVMQNPRHLVRRRGQEARLRCSPMKGHSHVYWYRQLPEEGLKFMVYLQKENIIDESGMPKERFSAEFPKEGPSILRIQQVVRGDSAAYFCASSMGGQAITFSNQPQHFGDGTRLSIL.